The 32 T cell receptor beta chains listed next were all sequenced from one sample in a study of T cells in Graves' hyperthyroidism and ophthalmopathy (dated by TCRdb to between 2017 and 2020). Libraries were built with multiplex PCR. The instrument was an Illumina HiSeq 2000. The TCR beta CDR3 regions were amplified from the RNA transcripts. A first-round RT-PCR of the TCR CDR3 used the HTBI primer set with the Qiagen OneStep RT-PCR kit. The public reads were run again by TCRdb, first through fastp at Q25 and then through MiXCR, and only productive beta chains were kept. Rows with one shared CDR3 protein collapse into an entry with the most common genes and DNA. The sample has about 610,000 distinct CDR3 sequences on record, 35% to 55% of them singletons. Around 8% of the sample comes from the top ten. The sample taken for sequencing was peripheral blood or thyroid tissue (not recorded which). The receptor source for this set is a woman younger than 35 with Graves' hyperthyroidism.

This CDR3 reads CASSEAPTGETQYF. As DNA, the CDR3 is TGTGCCAGCAGTGAAGCGCCGACCGGAGAGACCCAGTACTTC. V usage is TRBV6-1 and J usage is TRBJ2-5; D gene uncertain. Deletions cut 0 bases from V and 4 bases from J, with 9 bases between. In germline, CDR1 is MNHNS, CDR2 SASEGT. The CDR3 length is 14 residues.

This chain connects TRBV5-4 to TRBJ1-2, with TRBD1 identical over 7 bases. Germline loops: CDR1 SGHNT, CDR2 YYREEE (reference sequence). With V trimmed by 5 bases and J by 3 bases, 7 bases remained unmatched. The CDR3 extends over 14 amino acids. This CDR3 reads CASSKTGLDYGYTF. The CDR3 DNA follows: TGTGCCAGCAGTAAGACAGGGCTCGACTATGGCTACACCTTC.

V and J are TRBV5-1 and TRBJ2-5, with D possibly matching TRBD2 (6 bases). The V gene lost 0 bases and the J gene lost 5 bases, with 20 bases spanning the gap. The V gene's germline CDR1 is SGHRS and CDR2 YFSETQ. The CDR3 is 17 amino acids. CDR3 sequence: CASSLGFTGSGVETQYF. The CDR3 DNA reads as TGCGCCAGCAGCTTGGGGTTCACAGGATCGGGAGTGGAGACCCAGTACTTC.

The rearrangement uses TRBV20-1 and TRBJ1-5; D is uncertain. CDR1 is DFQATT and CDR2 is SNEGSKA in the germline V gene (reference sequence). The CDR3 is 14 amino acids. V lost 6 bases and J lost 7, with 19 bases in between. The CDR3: CSASSWGTDQPQHF. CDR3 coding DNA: TGCAGTGCCAGCAGCTGGGGAACCGACCAGCCCCAGCATTTT.

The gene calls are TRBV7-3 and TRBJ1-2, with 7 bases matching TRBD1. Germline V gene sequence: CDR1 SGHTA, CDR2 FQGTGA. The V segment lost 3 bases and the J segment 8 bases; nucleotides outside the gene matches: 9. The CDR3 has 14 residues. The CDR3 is CASSFGTESFGYTF. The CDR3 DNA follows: TGTGCCAGCAGCTTTGGGACAGAGAGTTTCGGCTACACCTTC.

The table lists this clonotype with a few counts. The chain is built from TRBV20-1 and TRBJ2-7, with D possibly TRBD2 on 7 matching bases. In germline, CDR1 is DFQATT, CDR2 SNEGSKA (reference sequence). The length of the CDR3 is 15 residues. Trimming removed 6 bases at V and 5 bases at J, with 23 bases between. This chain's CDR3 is CSAPRREGGEDEQYF. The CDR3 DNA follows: TGCAGTGCCCCTCGGAGGGAGGGGGGCGAGGACGAGCAGTACTTC.

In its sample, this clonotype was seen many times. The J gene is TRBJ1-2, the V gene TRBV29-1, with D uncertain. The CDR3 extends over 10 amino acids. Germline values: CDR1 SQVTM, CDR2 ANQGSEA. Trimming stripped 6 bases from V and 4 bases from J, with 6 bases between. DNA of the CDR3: TGCAGCGTGGACCGCTATGGCTACACCTTC. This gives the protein CSVDRYGYTF.

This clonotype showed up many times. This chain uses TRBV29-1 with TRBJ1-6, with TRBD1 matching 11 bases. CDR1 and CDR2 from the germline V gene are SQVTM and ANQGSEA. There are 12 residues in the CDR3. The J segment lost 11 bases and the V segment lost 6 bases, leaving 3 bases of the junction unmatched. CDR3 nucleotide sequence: TGCAGCGTCGGGACAGGGGGGACACCCCTCCACTTT. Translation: CSVGTGGTPLHF.

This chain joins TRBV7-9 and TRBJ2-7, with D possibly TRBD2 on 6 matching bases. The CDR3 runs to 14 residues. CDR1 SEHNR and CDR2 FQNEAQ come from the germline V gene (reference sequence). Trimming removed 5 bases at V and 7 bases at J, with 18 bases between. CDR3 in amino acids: CASSLRGASWEQYF. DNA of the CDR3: TGTGCCAGCAGCCTCCGCGGGGCTAGTTGGGAGCAGTACTTC.

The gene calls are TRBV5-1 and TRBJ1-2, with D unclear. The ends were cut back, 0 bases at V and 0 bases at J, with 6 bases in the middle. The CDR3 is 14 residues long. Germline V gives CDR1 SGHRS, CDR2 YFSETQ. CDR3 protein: CASSLGPSNYGYTF. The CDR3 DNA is TGCGCCAGCAGCTTGGGTCCTTCTAACTATGGCTACACCTTC.

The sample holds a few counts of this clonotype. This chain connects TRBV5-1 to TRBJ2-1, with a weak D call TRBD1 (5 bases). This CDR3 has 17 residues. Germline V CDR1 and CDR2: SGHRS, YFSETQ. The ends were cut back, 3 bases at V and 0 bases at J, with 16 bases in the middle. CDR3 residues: CASSSPNRSSSYNEQFF. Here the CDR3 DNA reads TGCGCCAGCAGCTCCCCGAACAGGAGTAGCTCCTACAATGAGCAGTTCTTC.

CDR3 region: CSARESNTDTQYF. DNA of the CDR3: TGCAGTGCTAGGGAGAGTAATACAGATACGCAGTATTTT. The chain uses TRBV20-1 and TRBJ2-3; no firm D call. This CDR3 is built from 13 residues. Trimming shortened V by 3 bases and J by 3 bases, and 10 bases separated the two germline ends. The germline V gene has CDR1 DFQATT and CDR2 SNEGSKA (reference sequence).

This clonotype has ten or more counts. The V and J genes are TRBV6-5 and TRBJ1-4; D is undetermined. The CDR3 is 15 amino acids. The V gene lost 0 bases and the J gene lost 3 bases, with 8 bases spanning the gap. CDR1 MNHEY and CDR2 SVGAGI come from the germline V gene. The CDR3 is CASSYSAASNEKLFF. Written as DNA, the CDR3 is TGTGCCAGCAGTTACTCGGCAGCCTCTAATGAAAAACTGTTTTTT.

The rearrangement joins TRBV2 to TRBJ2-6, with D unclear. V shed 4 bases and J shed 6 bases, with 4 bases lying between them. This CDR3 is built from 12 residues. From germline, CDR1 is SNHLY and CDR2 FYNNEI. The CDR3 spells CASSASANVLTF. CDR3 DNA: TGTGCCAGCAGTGCGTCGGCCAACGTCCTGACTTTC.

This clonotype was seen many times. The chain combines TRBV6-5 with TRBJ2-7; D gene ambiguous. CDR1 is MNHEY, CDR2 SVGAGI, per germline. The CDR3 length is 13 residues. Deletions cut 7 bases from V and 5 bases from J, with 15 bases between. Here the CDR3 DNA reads TGTGCCAGCATCCGACTGGTGGATAACGAGCAGTACTTC. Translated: CASIRLVDNEQYF.

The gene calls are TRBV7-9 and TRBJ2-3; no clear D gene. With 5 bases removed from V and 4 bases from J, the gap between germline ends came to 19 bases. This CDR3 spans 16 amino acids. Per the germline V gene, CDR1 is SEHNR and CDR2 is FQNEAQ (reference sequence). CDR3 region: CASSRENRLWSDTQYF. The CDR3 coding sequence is TGTGCCAGCAGCCGAGAGAACCGCCTGTGGTCAGATACGCAGTATTTT.

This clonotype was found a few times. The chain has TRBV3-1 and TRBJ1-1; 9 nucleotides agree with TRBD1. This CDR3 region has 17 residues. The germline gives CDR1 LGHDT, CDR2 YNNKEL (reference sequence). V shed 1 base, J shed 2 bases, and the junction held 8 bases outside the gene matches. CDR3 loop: CASSQGGAGQGNTEAFF. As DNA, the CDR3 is TGTGCCAGCAGCCAAGGGGGAGCGGGACAGGGCAACACTGAAGCTTTCTTT.

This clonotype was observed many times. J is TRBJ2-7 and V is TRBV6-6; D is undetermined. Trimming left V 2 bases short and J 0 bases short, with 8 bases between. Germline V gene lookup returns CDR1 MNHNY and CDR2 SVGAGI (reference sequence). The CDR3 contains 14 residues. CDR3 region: CASSYARNSYEQYF. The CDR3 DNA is TGTGCCAGCAGTTACGCCAGGAACTCCTACGAGCAGTACTTC.

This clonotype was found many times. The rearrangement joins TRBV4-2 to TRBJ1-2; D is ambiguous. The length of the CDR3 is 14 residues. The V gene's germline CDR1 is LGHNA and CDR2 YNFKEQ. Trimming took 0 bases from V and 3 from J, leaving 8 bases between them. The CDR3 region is CASSQDLGYYGYTF. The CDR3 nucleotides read TGTGCCAGCAGCCAAGATTTAGGGTACTATGGCTACACCTTC.

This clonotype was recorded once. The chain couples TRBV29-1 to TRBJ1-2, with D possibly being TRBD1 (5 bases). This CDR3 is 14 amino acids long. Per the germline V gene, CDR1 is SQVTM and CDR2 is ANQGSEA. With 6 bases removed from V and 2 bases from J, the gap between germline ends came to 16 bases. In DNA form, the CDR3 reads TGCAGCGTAGTTGTACAGGAAGGAAACTATGGCTACACCTTC. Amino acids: CSVVVQEGNYGYTF.

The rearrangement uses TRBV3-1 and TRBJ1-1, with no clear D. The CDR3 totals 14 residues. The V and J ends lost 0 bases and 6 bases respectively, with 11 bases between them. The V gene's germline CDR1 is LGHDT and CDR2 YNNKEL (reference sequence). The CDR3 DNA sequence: TGTGCCAGCAGCCAAGAATATGGGCCAGCTGAAGCTTTCTTT. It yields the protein CASSQEYGPAEAFF.

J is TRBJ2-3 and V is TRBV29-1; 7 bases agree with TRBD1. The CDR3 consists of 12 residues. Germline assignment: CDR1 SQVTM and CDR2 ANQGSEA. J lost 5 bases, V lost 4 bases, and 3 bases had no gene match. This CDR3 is CSVGTGLDTQYF. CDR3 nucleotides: TGCAGCGTTGGGACAGGCTTAGATACGCAGTATTTT.

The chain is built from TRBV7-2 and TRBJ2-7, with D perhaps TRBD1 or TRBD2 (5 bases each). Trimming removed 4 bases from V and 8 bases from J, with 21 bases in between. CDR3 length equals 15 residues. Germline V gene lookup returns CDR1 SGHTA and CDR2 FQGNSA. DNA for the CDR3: TGTGCCAGCAGCTCCCCGGGACCCAGAGTGGAAAAGCAGTACTTC. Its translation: CASSSPGPRVEKQYF.

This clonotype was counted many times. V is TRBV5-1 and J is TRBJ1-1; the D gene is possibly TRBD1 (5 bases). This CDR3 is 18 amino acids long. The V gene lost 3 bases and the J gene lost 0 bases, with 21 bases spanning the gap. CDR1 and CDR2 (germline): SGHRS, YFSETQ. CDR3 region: CASSSPRSKGRMNTEAFF. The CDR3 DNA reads TGCGCCAGCAGCTCTCCCAGATCTAAGGGACGTATGAACACTGAAGCTTTCTTT.

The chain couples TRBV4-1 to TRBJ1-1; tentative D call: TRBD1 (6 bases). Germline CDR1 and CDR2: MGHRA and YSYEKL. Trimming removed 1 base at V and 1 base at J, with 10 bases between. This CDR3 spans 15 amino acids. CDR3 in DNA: TGCGCCAGCAGCCAAGTAACAGGGACGAACACTGAAGCTTTCTTT. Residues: CASSQVTGTNTEAFF.

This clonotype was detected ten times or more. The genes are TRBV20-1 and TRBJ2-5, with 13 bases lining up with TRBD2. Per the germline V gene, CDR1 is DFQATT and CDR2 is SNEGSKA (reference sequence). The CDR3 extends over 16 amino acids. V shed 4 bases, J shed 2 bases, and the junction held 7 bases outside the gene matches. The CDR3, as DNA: TGCAGTGCTAACTATGGGACTAGCGGGACACAAGAGACCCAGTACTTC. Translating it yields CSANYGTSGTQETQYF.

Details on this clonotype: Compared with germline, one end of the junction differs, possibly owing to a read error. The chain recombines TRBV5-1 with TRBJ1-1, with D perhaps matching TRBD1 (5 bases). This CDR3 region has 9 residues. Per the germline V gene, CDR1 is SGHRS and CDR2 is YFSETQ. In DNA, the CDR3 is TGTGCCAGCAGCCGGGACCTTGGGTTT. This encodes CASSRDLGF.

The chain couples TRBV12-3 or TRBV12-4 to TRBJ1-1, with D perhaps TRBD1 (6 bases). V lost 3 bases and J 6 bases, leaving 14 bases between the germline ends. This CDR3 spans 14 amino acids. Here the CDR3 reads CASSFFRGPAEAFF. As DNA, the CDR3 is TGTGCCAGCAGTTTTTTCAGGGGACCGGCTGAAGCTTTCTTT.

As DNA, the CDR3 is TGTGCCAGCAGCCGTAAGCGGGACAGGGACAACAATGAAAAACTGTTTTTT. It yields the protein CASSRKRDRDNNEKLFF. This chain connects TRBV7-9 to TRBJ1-4; 9 nucleotides align to TRBD1. There are 17 residues in the CDR3. Germline trimming cut 5 bases from V and 5 bases from J; bases unmatched to any gene: 12. Germline V gene sequence: CDR1 SEHNR, CDR2 FQNEAQ (reference sequence).

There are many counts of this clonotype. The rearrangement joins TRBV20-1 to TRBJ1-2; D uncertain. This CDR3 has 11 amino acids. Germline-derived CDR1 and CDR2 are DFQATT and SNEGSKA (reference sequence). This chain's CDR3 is CSPYQSGGYTF. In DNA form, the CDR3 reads TGCAGCCCCTACCAGTCGGGGGGCTACACCTTC.

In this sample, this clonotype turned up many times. For the CDR3, the DNA is TGTGCCAGCTCATCGAGGACCGTTGCAACTAATGAAAAACTGTTTTTT. Translation: CASSSRTVATNEKLFF. J is TRBJ1-4 and V is TRBV18; D uncertain. The V and J ends lost 5 bases and 0 bases respectively, with 13 bases between them. Germline lookup yields CDR1 KGHSH and CDR2 LQKENI. The CDR3 totals 16 residues.

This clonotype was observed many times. CDR3 amino acids: CASSFDRVSGGYTF. The CDR3 DNA sequence: TGTGCCAGCAGCTTCGACAGGGTGTCGGGTGGCTACACCTTC. The V and J genes are TRBV6-2 or TRBV6-3 and TRBJ1-2; 7 bases match TRBD1. Unmatched junction bases numbered 11, after V lost 6 bases and J lost 7 bases. The CDR3 extends over 14 amino acids. Germline-derived CDR1 and CDR2 are MNHEY and SVGEGT.